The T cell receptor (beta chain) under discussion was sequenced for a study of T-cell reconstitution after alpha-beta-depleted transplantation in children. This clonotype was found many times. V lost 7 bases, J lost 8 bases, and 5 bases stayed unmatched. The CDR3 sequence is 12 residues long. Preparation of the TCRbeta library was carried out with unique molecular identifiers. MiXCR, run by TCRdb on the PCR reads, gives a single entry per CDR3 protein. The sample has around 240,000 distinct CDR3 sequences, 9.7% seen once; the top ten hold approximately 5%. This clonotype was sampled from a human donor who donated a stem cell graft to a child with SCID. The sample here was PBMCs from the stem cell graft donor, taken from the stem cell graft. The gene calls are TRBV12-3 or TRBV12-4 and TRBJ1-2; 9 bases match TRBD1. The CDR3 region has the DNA TGTGCCAGCACCCTCGGACAGGGGGGCTACACCTTC. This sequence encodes CASTLGQGGYTF.